The present T cell receptor (beta chain) was sequenced within a study of control samples from healthy donors and cancer patients. The V end lost 2 bases, the J end lost 5 bases, and 9 bases lay between the germline ends. Germline V gives CDR1 SGHTA, CDR2 FQGNSA. The CDR3 length is 13 residues. Sequencing was performed with immunoSEQ multiplex PCR; in TCRdb, only in-frame clones are kept and a portion is missing. The table shows about 94,000 clones, with 90% occurring only once. Sequenced input: blood. This receptor was obtained from a woman under 30 in good health. The chain employs TRBV7-2 and TRBJ1-2; a possible D gene is TRBD1 (5 bases). In DNA, the CDR3 is TGTGCCAGCAGCTTATCACAGGCATATGGCTACACCTTC. Translated: CASSLSQAYGYTF. The full variable domain, in which reference TRBV7-2 and TRBJ1-2 provide the parts outside the CDR3, is GAGVSQSPSNKVTEKGKDVELRCDPISGHTALYWYRQSLGQGLEFLIYFQGNSAPDKSGLPSDRFSAERTGGSVSTLTIQRTQQEDSAVYLCASSLSQAYGYTFGSGTRLTVV.